These 15 T cell receptor beta chains were all obtained from the same sample, sequenced in a study of PD-1 blockade in classical Hodgkin lymphoma. TCRdb's copy holds only in-frame clones and misses some; the assay was immunoSEQ multiplex PCR. The sample lists tens of thousands of clones, approximately 80% occurring once. Patients all relapsed after autologous stem cell transplantation, and there was variation in brentuximab vedotin exposure. Sequences were derived from peripheral blood mononuclear cells (PBMCs), sampled before the second cycle of nivolumab. These receptors were taken from a human donor with classical Hodgkin lymphoma.

The CDR3 DNA reads TGCAGCGTCGATGACTCGCAAGTAGAGACCCAGTACTTC. Translated: CSVDDSQVETQYF. This chain uses TRBV29-1 with TRBJ2-5; D ambiguous. Germline loops: CDR1 SQVTM, CDR2 ANQGSEA. The CDR3 has 13 amino acids. Trimming pared 6 bases from V and 4 bases from J, leaving 15 bases between.

Only one count was recorded for this clone. The CDR3 sequence is CASSQRGRCRVNEQFF. The CDR3 DNA sequence: TGCGCCAGCAGTCAAAGGGGACGTTGTCGTGTAAATGAGCAGTTCTTC. The rearrangement joins TRBV23-1 to TRBJ2-1; D is perhaps TRBD1 or TRBD2 (5 bases each). TRBV23-1 qualifies as an ORF whose function is uncertain. V shed 2 bases and J shed 7 bases, with 18 bases lying between them. This CDR3 is built from 16 residues.

This chain joins TRBV29-1 and TRBJ1-6; D uncertain. V was pared by 2 bases and J by 14 bases, with 13 bases between. CDR1 SQVTM and CDR2 ANQGSEA come from the germline V gene. This CDR3 contains 12 residues. As DNA, the CDR3 is TGCAGCGTTGAACTGGCCCCCGGGACCCTCCACTTT. This sequence encodes CSVELAPGTLHF.

V gene TRBV6-1 combines with J gene TRBJ2-7, with 7 bases fitting TRBD1. The CDR3 extends over 15 amino acids. J lost 1 base, V lost 7 bases, and 10 bases had no gene match. CDR1 and CDR2 from the germline V gene are MNHNS and SASEGT. The CDR3 DNA sequence: TGTGCCAGCAAGAATGGACAGGTTGGATCCTACGAGCAGTACTTC. Translated, it gives CASKNGQVGSYEQYF.

V is TRBV10-3 and J is TRBJ1-3; perhaps TRBD1 as D (6 bases). Germline lookup yields CDR1 ENHRY and CDR2 SYGVKD. Trimming left V 10 bases short and J 0 bases short, with 13 bases between. The CDR3 has 14 amino acids. The CDR3 DNA reads as TGTGCCACGAAGGACAGTGGCTCTGGAAACACCATATATTTT. Amino acid sequence: CATKDSGSGNTIYF.

V gene TRBV5-1 combines with J gene TRBJ2-1; a weak D match, TRBD1 (5 bases). Trimming stripped 0 bases from V and 5 bases from J, with 12 bases between. Germline values: CDR1 SGHRS, CDR2 YFSETQ. The CDR3 has 15 residues. CDR3 sequence reads: CASSLGQGGNNEQFF. CDR3 coding DNA: TGCGCCAGCAGCTTGGGGCAGGGTGGGAACAATGAGCAGTTCTTC.

The rearrangement links TRBV5-4 to TRBJ2-1, with unresolved D. Germline CDR1 SGHNT, CDR2 YYREEE (reference sequence). This CDR3 comprises 16 residues. V lost 3 bases and J 6 bases, leaving 19 bases between the germline ends. Written as DNA, the CDR3 is TGTGCCAGCAGCTCCTCATCTATTTTAGGGTCCAATGAGCAGTTCTTC. It encodes CASSSSSILGSNEQFF.

The rearrangement links TRBV4-1 to TRBJ2-7; D remains ambiguous. CDR1 and CDR2 (germline): MGHRA, YSYEKL. V was pared by 1 base and J by 2 bases, with 12 bases between. The CDR3 runs 15 residues. CDR3 region: CASSQGTQMTYEQYF. In nucleotides, the CDR3 is TGCGCCAGCAGCCAAGGGACCCAAATGACCTACGAGCAGTACTTC.

This clone was seen once. At one of its ends the junction is not consistent with the germline gene, which may arise from a read error. V usage is TRBV6-6 and J usage is TRBJ2-2; D call uncertain. The germline gives CDR1 MNHNY, CDR2 SVGAGI (reference sequence). This CDR3 spans 13 amino acids. In DNA, the CDR3 is TGTGCCAGCAGTTACTCGAAGACCGGGGAGCTGTTTTTT. Amino acid sequence: CASSYSKTGELFF.

V usage is TRBV10-3 and J usage is TRBJ2-5; either TRBD1 or TRBD2 may supply D (5 bases each). The germline V gene encodes CDR1 ENHRY and CDR2 SYGVKD. The V end was cut by 7 bases, the J end by 5 bases, with 14 bases between. CDR3 length: 13 residues. The CDR3 loop reads CAITAGREETQYF. The DNA for the CDR3 is TGTGCCATCACGGCGGGCAGGGAGGAGACCCAGTACTTC.

V gene TRBV30 combines with J gene TRBJ2-7; 7 nucleotides align to TRBD1. The CDR3 length is 14 residues. Unmatched junction bases numbered 8, after V lost 4 bases and J lost 2 bases. The germline gives CDR1 GTSNPN, CDR2 SVGIG (reference sequence). CDR3 region: CAWKRQGYPYEQYF. DNA of the CDR3: TGTGCCTGGAAACGACAGGGCTACCCCTACGAGCAGTACTTC.

The gene calls are TRBV7-2 and TRBJ1-2; 7 positions agree with TRBD1. Unmatched junction bases numbered 7, after V lost 1 base and J lost 5 bases. The CDR3 spans 15 residues. Germline CDR1 reads SGHTA; CDR2 reads FQGNSA. CDR3 protein: CASSLEYPRGYGYTF. As DNA, the CDR3 is TGTGCCAGCAGCTTAGAATATCCCAGGGGGTATGGCTACACCTTC.

The chain uses TRBV7-8 and TRBJ2-7; 7 bases align to TRBD2. The CDR3 has 12 amino acids. V was clipped by 8 bases and J by 3 bases; unmatched bases: 4. Germline CDR1 and CDR2: SGHVS and FQNEAQ. The CDR3 region is CASGGGGYEQYF. CDR3 nucleotides: TGTGCCAGCGGGGGGGGAGGCTACGAGCAGTACTTC.

The CDR3 bases are TGTGCCACCGCCGAGGGGGCCGGCACTGAAGCTTTCTTT. Translation: CATAEGAGTEAFF. V gene TRBV6-5 combines with J gene TRBJ1-1, with 7 bases identical to TRBD1. The germline gives CDR1 MNHEY, CDR2 SVGAGI. V lost 10 bases and J lost 4; bases outside the gene matches: 9. The CDR3 is 13 amino acids.

This chain joins TRBV10-3 and TRBJ2-3; a weak D match, TRBD2 (7 bases). There are 11 residues in the CDR3. The germline V gene has CDR1 ENHRY and CDR2 SYGVKD. The V and J ends lost 8 bases and 6 bases respectively, with 9 bases between them. The CDR3 loop is CAIRGADTQYF. The CDR3 DNA reads TGTGCCATCCGGGGGGCGGATACGCAGTATTTT.